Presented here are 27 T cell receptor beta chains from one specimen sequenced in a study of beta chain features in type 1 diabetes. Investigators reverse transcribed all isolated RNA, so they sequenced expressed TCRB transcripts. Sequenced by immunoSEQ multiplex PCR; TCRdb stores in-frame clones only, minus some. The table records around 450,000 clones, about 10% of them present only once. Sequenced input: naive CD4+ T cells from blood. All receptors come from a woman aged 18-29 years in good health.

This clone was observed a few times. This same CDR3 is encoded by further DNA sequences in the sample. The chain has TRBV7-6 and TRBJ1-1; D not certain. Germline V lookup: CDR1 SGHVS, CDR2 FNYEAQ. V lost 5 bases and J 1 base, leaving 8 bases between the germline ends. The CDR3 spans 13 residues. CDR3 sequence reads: CASSTQRNTEAFF. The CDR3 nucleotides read TGTGCCAGCAGCACACAGCGGAACACTGAAGCTTTCTTT.

In DNA, the CDR3 is TGTGCCATCAGTGAGGGGACAGGATCCTACGAGCAGTACTTC. Translation gives CAISEGTGSYEQYF. V usage is TRBV10-3 and J usage is TRBJ2-7; 8 bases match TRBD1. CDR3 size: 14 residues. Per the germline V gene, CDR1 is ENHRY and CDR2 is SYGVKD. The J segment lost 1 base and the V segment lost 2 bases, leaving 1 base of the junction unmatched.

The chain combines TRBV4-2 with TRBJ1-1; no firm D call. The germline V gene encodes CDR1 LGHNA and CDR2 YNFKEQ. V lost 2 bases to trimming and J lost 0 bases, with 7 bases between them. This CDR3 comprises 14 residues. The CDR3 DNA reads TGTGCCAGCAGCCAACTCAAGGTGAACACTGAAGCTTTCTTT. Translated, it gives CASSQLKVNTEAFF.

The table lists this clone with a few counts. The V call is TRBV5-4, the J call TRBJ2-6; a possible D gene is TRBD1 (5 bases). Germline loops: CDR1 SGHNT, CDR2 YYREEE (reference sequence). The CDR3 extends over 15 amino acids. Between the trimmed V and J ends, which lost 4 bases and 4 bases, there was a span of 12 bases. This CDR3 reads CASSIRAAGANVLTF. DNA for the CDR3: TGTGCCAGCAGCATCAGGGCTGCCGGGGCCAACGTCCTGACTTTC.

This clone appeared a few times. As DNA, the CDR3 is TGTGCCAGCAGCTTAGATGGGATTGGTAATCAGCCCCAGCATTTT. Amino acids: CASSLDGIGNQPQHF. The chain employs TRBV7-9 and TRBJ1-5; D unresolved. From germline, CDR1 is SEHNR and CDR2 FQNEAQ (reference sequence). The CDR3 sequence is 15 residues long. Trimming shortened V by 1 base and J by 4 bases, and 11 bases separated the two germline ends.

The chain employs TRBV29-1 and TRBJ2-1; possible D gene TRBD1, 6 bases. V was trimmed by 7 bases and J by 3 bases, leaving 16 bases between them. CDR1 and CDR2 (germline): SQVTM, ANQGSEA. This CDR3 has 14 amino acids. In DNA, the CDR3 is TGCAGCGGATTCGAGGACAGATACTACAATGAGCAGTTCTTC. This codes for CSGFEDRYYNEQFF.

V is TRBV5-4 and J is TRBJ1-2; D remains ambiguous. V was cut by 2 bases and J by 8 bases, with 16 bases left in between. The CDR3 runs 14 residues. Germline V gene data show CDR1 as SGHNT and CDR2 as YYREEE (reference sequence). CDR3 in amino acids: CASSFPDGIGGYTF. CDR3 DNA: TGTGCCAGCAGCTTCCCGGACGGGATCGGCGGCTACACCTTC.

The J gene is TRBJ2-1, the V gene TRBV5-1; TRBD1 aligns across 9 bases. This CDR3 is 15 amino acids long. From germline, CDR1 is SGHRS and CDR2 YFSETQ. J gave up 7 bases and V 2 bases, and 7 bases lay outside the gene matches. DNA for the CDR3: TGCGCCAGCAGCTTAGTCCCGGGACAGGGTAATGAGCAGTTCTTC. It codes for CASSLVPGQGNEQFF.

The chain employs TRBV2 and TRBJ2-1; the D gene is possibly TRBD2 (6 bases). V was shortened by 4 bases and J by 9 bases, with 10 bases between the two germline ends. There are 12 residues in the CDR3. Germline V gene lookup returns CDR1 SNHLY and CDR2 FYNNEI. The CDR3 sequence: CASSATSSEQFF. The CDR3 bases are TGTGCCAGCAGTGCCACTAGCTCTGAGCAGTTCTTC.

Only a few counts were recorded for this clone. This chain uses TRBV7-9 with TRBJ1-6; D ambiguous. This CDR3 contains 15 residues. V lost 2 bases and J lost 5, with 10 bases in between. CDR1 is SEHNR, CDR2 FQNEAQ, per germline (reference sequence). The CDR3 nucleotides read TGTGCCAGCAGCTTACAAGCTGGGAATAATTCACCCCTCCACTTT. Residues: CASSLQAGNNSPLHF. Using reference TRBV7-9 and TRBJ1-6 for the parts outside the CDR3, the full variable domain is DTGVSQNPRHKITKRGQNVTFRCDPISEHNRLYWYRQTLGQGPEFLTYFQNEAQLEKSRLLSDRFSAERPKGSFSTLEIQRTEQGDSAMYLCASSLQAGNNSPLHFGNGTRLTVT.

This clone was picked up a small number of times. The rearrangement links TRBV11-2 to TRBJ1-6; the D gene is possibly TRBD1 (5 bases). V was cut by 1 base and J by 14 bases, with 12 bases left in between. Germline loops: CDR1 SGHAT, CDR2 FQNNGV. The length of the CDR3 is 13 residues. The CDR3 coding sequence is TGTGCCAGCAGCTTAGGGGGGAGATTCTCCCTCCACTTT. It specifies CASSLGGRFSLHF.

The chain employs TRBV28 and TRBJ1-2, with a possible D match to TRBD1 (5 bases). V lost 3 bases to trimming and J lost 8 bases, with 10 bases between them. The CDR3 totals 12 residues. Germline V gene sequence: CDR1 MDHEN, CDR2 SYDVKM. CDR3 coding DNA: TGTGCCAGCAGTTTGACCGCAGGGGGCTACACCTTC. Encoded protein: CASSLTAGGYTF.

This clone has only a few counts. This CDR3 is CASSQRGRENTGELFF. The CDR3 DNA reads as TGTGCCAGCAGCCAGAGGGGGCGAGAGAACACCGGGGAGCTGTTTTTT. V gene TRBV9 combines with J gene TRBJ2-2, with 7 positions matching TRBD1. CDR3 length: 16 residues. Germline CDR1 and CDR2: SGDLS and YYNGEE. V dropped 4 bases and J dropped 1; count of bases not matched to a gene: 7.

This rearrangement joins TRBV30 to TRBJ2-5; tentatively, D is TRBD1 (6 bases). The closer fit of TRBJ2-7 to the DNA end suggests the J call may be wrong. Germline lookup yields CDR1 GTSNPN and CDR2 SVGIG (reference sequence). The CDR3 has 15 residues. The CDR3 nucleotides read TGTGCCTGGAGTGTAGGGGCAGGGGTTCTAGGCGAGCAGTACTTC. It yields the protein CAWSVGAGVLGEQYF.

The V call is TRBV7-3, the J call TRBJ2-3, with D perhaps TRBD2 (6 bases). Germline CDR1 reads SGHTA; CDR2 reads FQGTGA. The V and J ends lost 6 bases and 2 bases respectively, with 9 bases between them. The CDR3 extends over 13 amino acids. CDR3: CASRGEATDTQYF. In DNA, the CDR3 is TGTGCCAGCAGGGGGGAGGCCACAGATACGCAGTATTTT.

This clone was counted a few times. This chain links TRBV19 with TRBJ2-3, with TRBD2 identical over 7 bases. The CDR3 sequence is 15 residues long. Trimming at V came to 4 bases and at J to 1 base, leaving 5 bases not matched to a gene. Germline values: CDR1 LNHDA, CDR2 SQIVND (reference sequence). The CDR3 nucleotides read TGTGCCAGTAGTACCCGCGGACTAGGCACAGATACGCAGTATTTT. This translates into CASSTRGLGTDTQYF.

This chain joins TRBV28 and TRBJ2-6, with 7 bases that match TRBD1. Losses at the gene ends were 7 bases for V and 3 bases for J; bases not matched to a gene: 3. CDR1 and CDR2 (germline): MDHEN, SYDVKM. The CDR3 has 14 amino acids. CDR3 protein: CASTRGHGANVLTF. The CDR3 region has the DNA TGTGCCAGCACTAGGGGGCATGGGGCCAACGTCCTGACTTTC.

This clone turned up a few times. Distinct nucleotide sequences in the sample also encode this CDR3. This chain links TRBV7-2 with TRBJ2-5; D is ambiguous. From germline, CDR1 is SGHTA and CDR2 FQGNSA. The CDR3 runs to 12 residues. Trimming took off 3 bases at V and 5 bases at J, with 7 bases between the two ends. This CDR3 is CASSFSRETQYF. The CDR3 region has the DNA TGTGCCAGCAGCTTTTCACGTGAGACCCAGTACTTC.

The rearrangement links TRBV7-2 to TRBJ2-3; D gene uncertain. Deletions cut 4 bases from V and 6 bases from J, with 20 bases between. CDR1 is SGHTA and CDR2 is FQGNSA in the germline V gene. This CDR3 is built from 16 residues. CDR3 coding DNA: TGTGCCAGCAGCTCAAATAGGATCATCGCGTCGGATACGCAGTATTTT. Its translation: CASSSNRIIASDTQYF.

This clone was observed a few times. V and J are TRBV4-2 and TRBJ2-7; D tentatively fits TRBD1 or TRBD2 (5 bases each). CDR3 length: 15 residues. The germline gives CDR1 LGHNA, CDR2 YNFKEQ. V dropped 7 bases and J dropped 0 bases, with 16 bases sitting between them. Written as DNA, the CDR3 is TGTGCCAGCACCCTTTACCCCGGGGCCTCCTACGAGCAGTACTTC. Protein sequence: CASTLYPGASYEQYF.

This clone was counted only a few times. This chain's CDR3 is CASSQATPGHNEQFF. In nucleotides, the CDR3 is TGTGCCAGCAGCCAAGCGACTCCGGGCCACAATGAGCAGTTCTTC. The V and J genes are TRBV4-2 and TRBJ2-1; D unclear. There are 15 residues in the CDR3. V was pared by 1 base and J by 5 bases, with 12 bases between. The germline V gene encodes CDR1 LGHNA and CDR2 YNFKEQ.

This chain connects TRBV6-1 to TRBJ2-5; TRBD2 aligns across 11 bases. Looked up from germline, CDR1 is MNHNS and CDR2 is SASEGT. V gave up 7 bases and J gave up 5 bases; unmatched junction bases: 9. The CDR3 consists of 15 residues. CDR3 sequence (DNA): TGTGCCAGCATTATAGCGGGAGGGCCGGGTGAGACCCAGTACTTC. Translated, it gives CASIIAGGPGETQYF.

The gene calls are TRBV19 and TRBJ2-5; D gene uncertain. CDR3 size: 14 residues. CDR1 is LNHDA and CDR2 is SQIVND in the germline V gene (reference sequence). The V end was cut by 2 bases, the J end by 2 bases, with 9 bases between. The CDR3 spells CASSIRQTQETQYF. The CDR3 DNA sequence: TGTGCCAGTAGTATACGGCAGACTCAAGAGACCCAGTACTTC.

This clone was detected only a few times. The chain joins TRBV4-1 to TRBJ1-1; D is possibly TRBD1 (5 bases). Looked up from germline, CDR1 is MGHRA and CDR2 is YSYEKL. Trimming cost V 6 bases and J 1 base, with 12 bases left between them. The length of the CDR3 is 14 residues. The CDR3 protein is CASRYGGANTEAFF. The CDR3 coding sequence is TGCGCCAGCAGATATGGGGGAGCGAACACTGAAGCTTTCTTT.

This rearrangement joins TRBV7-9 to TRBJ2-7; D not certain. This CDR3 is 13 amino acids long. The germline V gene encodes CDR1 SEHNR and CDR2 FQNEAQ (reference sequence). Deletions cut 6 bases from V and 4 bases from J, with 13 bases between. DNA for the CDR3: TGTGCCAGCAGTTTCGGTGGTGGGTACGAGCAGTACTTC. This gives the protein CASSFGGGYEQYF.

CDR3 loop: CASSKPDSSYEQYV. The CDR3 nucleotides are TGTGCCAGCAGCAAACCGGACTCCTCCTACGAGCAGTACGTC. The gene calls are TRBV7-9 and TRBJ2-7, with a tentative D call TRBD2 (5 bases). The CDR3 extends over 14 amino acids. The V gene lost 5 bases and the J gene lost 0 bases, with 11 bases spanning the gap. Per germline, CDR1 SEHNR and CDR2 FQNEAQ (reference sequence).

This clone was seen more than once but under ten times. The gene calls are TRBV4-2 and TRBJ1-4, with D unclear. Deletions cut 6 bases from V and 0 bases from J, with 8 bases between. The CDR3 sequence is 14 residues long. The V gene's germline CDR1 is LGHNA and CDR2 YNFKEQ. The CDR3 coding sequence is TGTGCCAGCAGGAATCTGGCAACTAATGAAAAACTGTTTTTT. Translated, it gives CASRNLATNEKLFF.